This TCR beta chain was profiled in a study of cytomegalovirus exposure and HLA in healthy donors. The PCR was carried out with 60 Vbeta primers and 13 Jbeta primers. The repertoire was sequenced with immunoSEQ multiplex PCR; TCRdb's copy has only in-frame clones and lacks some. Counted here are roughly 140,000 clones, around 84% occurring once; the ten biggest clones make up 2% to 2.5%. CDR3 length: 12 amino acids. Trimming took off 0 bases at V and 2 bases at J, with 2 bases between the two ends. Germline V gene lookup returns CDR1 SGHAT and CDR2 FQNNGV. Study-wide findings and caveats: When analyzed later, a missense DCLRE1C variant was found to be linked to TCR beta V- and J-gene trimming. Fewer N-insertions than the roughly 630-donor mean were reportedly shown by an Asian-associated ancestry cluster in a later analysis. Published work reported that the classifier diagnosed cytomegalovirus status with high specificity and sensitivity. In a later analysis, across HLA loci, associated TCR counts were highest for DRB1, lowest for HLA-C.

A remark on this clone: The antigen remains unidentified.

V is TRBV11-2 and J is TRBJ2-7; D unclear. The specimen was PBMCs. The receptor was isolated from a boy aged 2 to 9 in good health and CMV-seronegative. In nucleotides, the CDR3 is TGTGCCAGCAGCTTAGACACCTACGAGCAGTACTTC. Its translation is CASSLDTYEQYF.